These T cell receptor beta chains were read from a single sample in a study of blood T cells in healthy people across ages. TCRdb itself ran the 5' RACE reads through MiXCR, one entry per CDR3 protein. This repertoire shows 1.5 million to 2 million distinct CDR3 sequences, about 35% found once; its top ten account for 11%. The sequenced sample consisted of blood. The receptors derive from a woman aged 30 to 39 in good health. The CDR3 runs from the conserved cysteine through the conserved F or W. Each record gives: J gene, D gene, V gene, clone size, CDR3 DNA, CDR3 protein. A D gene is named only where the DNA matches it firmly. Clone sizes are given selectively: once, few, many, or a class where the clone is expanded.

TRBJ1-2,NA,TRBV12-3/TRBV12-4,NA,TGTGCCAGCAGTCCCGAGCCCCTATCCAAGGGGTCTGGCTACACCTTC,CASSPEPLSKGSGYTF
TRBJ2-5,NA,TRBV5-5,NA,TGTGCCAGCAGCTTCGCTGGGGGCCCTTTCGGGACCCAGTACTTC,CASSFAGGPFGTQYF
TRBJ1-2,TRBD1,TRBV30,NA,TGTGCCTGGAGTATCGACAGGGGATACTATGGCTACACCTTC,CAWSIDRGYYGYTF
TRBJ2-5,TRBD2,TRBV7-9,few,TGTGCCAGCAGCTTTAGCGGGGGGGCCCTACAAGAGACCCAGTACTTC,CASSFSGGALQETQYF
TRBJ2-2,NA,TRBV4-1,NA,TGCGCCAGCAGCCAGCCCCAGGGGGGGAGGAACACCGGGGAGCTGTTTTTT,CASSQPQGGRNTGELFF
TRBJ2-4,NA,TRBV6-1,NA,TGTGCCAGCAGCACCCTCCAGCGGAACCTAGCCAAAAACATTCAGTACTTC,CASSTLQRNLAKNIQYF
TRBJ2-5,TRBD2,TRBV4-1,many,TGCGCCAGCAGCGAAGCGGGGGCCTCTAGGGAGACCCAGTACTTC,CASSEAGASRETQYF
TRBJ1-4,NA,TRBV30,NA,TGTGCCTGGGATCCAGGGACTGGGGGAAAACTGTTTTTT,CAWDPGTGGKLFF
TRBJ1-2,NA,TRBV15,few,TGTGCCACCAGCAGAGTTGGGCAGGATGGCTACACCTTC,CATSRVGQDGYTF
TRBJ2-7,TRBD2,TRBV5-6,NA,TGTGCCAGCAACTATCGCGGGGGCTACGAGCAGTACTTC,CASNYRGGYEQYF
TRBJ2-7,TRBD2,TRBV19,NA,TGTGCCAGTAGTATGGGACTAGCTAACGAGCAGTACTTC,CASSMGLANEQYF
TRBJ2-3,TRBD2,TRBV27,few,TGTGCCAGCAGTTTTCGGGCGGGGGTACTCACAGATACGCAGTATTTT,CASSFRAGVLTDTQYF
TRBJ1-1,NA,TRBV10-3,few,TGTGCCATCAGTGAACGACAGATGATGAACACTGAAGCTTTCTTT,CAISERQMMNTEAFF
TRBJ1-1,NA,TRBV4-1,NA,TGCGCCAGCAGTCAACGGGGCCAGGCCCCAGGCGAAGCTTTCTTT,CASSQRGQAPGEAFF
TRBJ2-3,TRBD2,TRBV7-3,few,TGTGCCAGCAGCTTGGGGCGGGAGGTCGGCACAGATACGCAGTATTTT,CASSLGREVGTDTQYF
TRBJ2-6,NA,TRBV9,many,TGTGCCAGCAGCGTAGTTGGAGACGGGAAGCTCAGGACTGGGGCCAACGTCCTGACTTTC,CASSVVGDGKLRTGANVLTF
TRBJ2-5,TRBD2,TRBV5-1,NA,TGCGCCAGCAGCCCTTCGACTAGCGGGACGAAAGAGACCCAGTACTTC,CASSPSTSGTKETQYF
TRBJ2-3,TRBD2,TRBV5-5,NA,TGTGCCAGCATCTCCCTAGCGGGAGGTACAGATACGCAGTATTTT,CASISLAGGTDTQYF
TRBJ2-7,NA,TRBV14,NA,TGTGCCAGCAGCCCCACAGGGTTCCTTTCCTACGAGCAGTACTTC,CASSPTGFLSYEQYF
TRBJ1-5,NA,TRBV6-6,NA,TGTGCCAGCAGTTACCCAGGAGAAAATCAGCCCCAGCATTTT,CASSYPGENQPQHF
TRBJ2-7,NA,TRBV12-3/TRBV12-4,few,TGTGCCAGCAAGAGTACTCTCAGCTCCTACGAGCAGTACTTC,CASKSTLSSYEQYF
TRBJ2-3,NA,TRBV9,NA,TGTGCCAACAGCGTAGCTCCCCTTGAATTGGCAGATACGCAGTATTTT,CANSVAPLELADTQYF